Below, 6 T cell receptor beta chains from the same sample are listed, as sequenced in a study of neurological immune-mediated disorders. TCRdb called the 5' RACE reads again in MiXCR, with one record for every CDR3 protein. In the table there are about 50,000 distinct CDR3 sequences, more than 8.5% of which are singletons. Time point defined: longitudinal time-point 1 (baseline). Input material: PBMCs. These receptors originate from a middle-aged woman in good health.

The sample holds many counts of this clonotype. The chain has TRBV5-1 and TRBJ2-1, with 8 bases that match TRBD1. J gave up 9 bases and V 1 base, and 6 bases lay outside the gene matches. The CDR3 is made up of 14 amino acids. CDR1 and CDR2 from the germline V gene are SGHRS and YFSETQ. CDR3 amino acids: CASSLYRGISEQFF. The CDR3 coding sequence is TGCGCCAGCAGCTTGTACAGGGGGATCAGTGAGCAGTTCTTC.

The sample holds many counts of this clonotype. The chain couples TRBV7-2 to TRBJ2-5, with D possibly being TRBD1 (6 bases). The germline V gene encodes CDR1 SGHTA and CDR2 FQGNSA. V lost 1 base and J 4 bases, leaving 13 bases between the germline ends. CDR3 length: 15 amino acids. CDR3 bases: TGTGCCAGCAGCTTAGGGCCAAACAGGGTAGAGACCCAGTACTTC. The encoded protein is CASSLGPNRVETQYF.

About this clonotype itself: The junction differs from germline at one of its ends, possibly a read error. The chain recombines TRBV4-3 with TRBJ2-7; D possibly corresponds to TRBD1 (5 bases). Germline V gene data show CDR1 as LGHNA and CDR2 as YSLEER. The CDR3 covers 15 residues. For the CDR3, the DNA is TGCACCAGCAGCCAATTTAGGACAACCGGCTACGAGCAGTACTTC. Protein product: CTSSQFRTTGYEQYF.

Many counts were recorded for this clonotype. The chain employs TRBV10-3 and TRBJ2-7; 9 bases fit TRBD1. The CDR3 sequence is 13 residues long. With 6 bases clipped from V and 2 bases from J, the junction kept 2 bases outside the gene matches. The V gene's germline CDR1 is ENHRY and CDR2 SYGVKD. CDR3 sequence reads: CAIRGQGTYEQYF. CDR3 DNA sequence: TGTGCCATCAGAGGACAGGGGACCTACGAGCAGTACTTC.

This clonotype was observed many times. This chain links TRBV20-1 with TRBJ1-3; D unresolved. The V end was cut by 6 bases, the J end by 2 bases, with 8 bases between. The CDR3 extends over 12 amino acids. CDR1 and CDR2 (germline): DFQATT, SNEGSKA (reference sequence). The CDR3 here is CSANTAGNTIYF. In DNA form, the CDR3 reads TGCAGTGCCAATACTGCTGGAAACACCATATATTTT.

This clonotype has only one observation. V is TRBV3-1 and J is TRBJ2-2, with D perhaps matching TRBD2 (6 bases). There are 15 residues in the CDR3. CDR1 is LGHDT and CDR2 is YNNKEL in the germline V gene (reference sequence). Here the CDR3 reads CVSSWDFANTGELFF. DNA of the CDR3: TGTGTTAGCAGTTGGGACTTCGCGAACACCGGGGAGCTGTTTTTT.